This T cell receptor (beta chain) was sequenced in a study of a mutant IDH1 vaccine in newly diagnosed glioma. About the study: Patients' prior therapy spanned radiotherapy, temozolomide, or both; most underwent both.

Profiling relied on immunoSEQ multiplex PCR, and the TCRdb table lists in-frame clones only, not all of them. The data show 40,000 to 55,000 clones, 75% to 85% seen once. Documented time point: week 35, safety follow-up. Alongside topical imiquimod, each dose of vaccine comprised 300 ug of mutant IDH1 20-mer peptide. With 0 bases clipped from V and 3 bases from J, the junction kept 12 bases outside the gene matches. CDR3 length: 17 residues. Germline CDR1 reads SGHRS; CDR2 reads YFSETQ. Comment on this clone: Its antigen is currently unknown.

The sequenced sample was PBMCs, obtained from a glioma patient whose treatment included an IDH1 peptide vaccine. This receptor was obtained from a man aged 40-55 years with glioma. V gene TRBV5-1 combines with J gene TRBJ2-7, with 7 bases identical to TRBD2. CDR3 protein: CASSLGTGGGRVYEQYV. In DNA, the CDR3 is TGCGCCAGCAGCTTGGGGACTGGCGGGGGTAGAGTCTACGAGCAGTACGTC.